Below are 6 T cell receptor beta chains sequenced from a single sample in a study of CD8 T cells in Susac syndrome. An amount of RNA that ranged from roughly 0.45 to 1 ug was reverse transcribed with random hexamers. In TCRdb, the immunoSEQ multiplex PCR reads were re-called with MiXCR into one record per CDR3 protein. The sample contains about 400,000 distinct CDR3 sequences, approximately 89% of which appear only once. Sequencing used CD8+ T cells from PBMCs. These receptor sequences come from a human donor with multiple sclerosis.

The chain has TRBV27 and TRBJ1-2; D not resolved. Deletions cut 0 bases from V and 8 bases from J, with 10 bases between. Germline V gene lookup returns CDR1 MNHEY and CDR2 SMNVEV (reference sequence). This CDR3 region has 13 residues. CDR3 bases: TGTGCCAGCAGTTTATCGAGGGCAGTCGGCTACACCTTC. Its protein is CASSLSRAVGYTF.

V usage is TRBV6-4 and J usage is TRBJ2-3; the match to TRBD2 covers 8 bases. The germline CDR1 and CDR2 sequences are MRHNA and SNTAGT. J lost 0 bases, V lost 3 bases, and 5 bases had no gene match. The CDR3 has 16 residues. The chain's CDR3 is CASSDQRGSSTDTQYF. DNA for the CDR3: TGTGCCAGCAGTGATCAGCGGGGGTCTAGCACAGATACGCAGTATTTT.

V and J are TRBV5-6 and TRBJ2-5; weak D call: TRBD2 (6 bases). Deletions cut 6 bases from V and 5 bases from J, with 23 bases between. The CDR3 runs to 16 residues. Germline V gives CDR1 SGHDT, CDR2 YYEEEE. The CDR3 reads CASNSFGGGAMETQYF. The CDR3 DNA reads as TGTGCCAGCAACAGCTTTGGTGGAGGGGCGATGGAGACCCAGTACTTC.

In its sample, this clonotype was seen a few times. This chain joins TRBV5-1 and TRBJ1-2, with 8 bases identical to TRBD1. The CDR3 covers 14 residues. V was pared by 7 bases and J by 3 bases, with 8 bases of the junction left unmatched. Germline lookup yields CDR1 SGHRS and CDR2 YFSETQ. The CDR3 is CASATGDFDYGYTF. CDR3 DNA sequence: TGCGCCAGCGCGACAGGGGACTTTGACTATGGCTACACCTTC.

V is TRBV7-8 and J is TRBJ2-7; D unresolved. Germline CDR1 is SGHVS and CDR2 is FQNEAQ. Trimming shortened V by 0 bases and J by 1 base, and 10 bases separated the two germline ends. The CDR3 totals 15 residues. In DNA, the CDR3 is TGTGCCAGCAGCTTAGCGTATGACCGATCCTACGAGCAGTACTTC. Its protein product is CASSLAYDRSYEQYF.

This chain connects TRBV29-1 to TRBJ1-1; D not certain. V was cut by 8 bases and J by 5 bases, with 12 bases left in between. Germline lookup yields CDR1 SQVTM and CDR2 ANQGSEA. This CDR3 has 11 residues. CDR3 residues: CSPELRTEAFF. DNA of the CDR3: TGCAGCCCCGAGCTCAGGACTGAAGCTTTCTTT. Combining the CDR3 with reference TRBV29-1 and TRBJ1-1 gives the whole variable domain SAVISQKPSRDICQRGTSLTIQCQVDSQVTMMFWYRQQPGQSLTLIATANQGSEATYESGFVIDKFPISRPNLTFSTLTVSNMSPEDSSIYLCSPELRTEAFFGQGTRLTVV.